This section outlines one T cell receptor beta chain sequence together with its context. The antigen it binds to is not known. One base away there is no much larger clone; base qualities are not given. This sample is part of a study of shared clonotypes between healthy human individuals (dated by TCRdb to the early 2020s). Regarding the research as a whole: A couple of women and a few men aged 18 to 49 years were included in the cohort. For each donor, three plates each were used for CD4 naive and CD4 memory, two plates were used for CD8 naive, and one plate was used for CD8 memory. To estimate repertoire size and how much clonotypes are shared between individuals, the study performed deep sequencing of blood TCR repertoires from five healthy adults. Different laboratories and diverse techniques were used to prepare libraries and sequence TCR repertoires, to increase sequencing depth and limit assay-specific biases. Each donor's leukapheresis produced roughly between roughly 0.9 and 8.9 billion PBMCs.

Including the terminal cysteine and phenylalanine, the CDR3 comprises 14 residues. Of the read, only the CDR3 DNA is kept; its 42 bases are in frame from base 1. V loses 1 base, J loses 5 bases, and the germline ends lie 11 bases apart. Based on the germline V gene, the CDR1 and CDR2 sequences are SGHDN and FVKESK. The study at large found these results: When a few donors were compared, the shared fraction of clonotypes was 5% to 6.5% for naive CD4, less than 4% for naive CD8, more than 2% for memory CD4, and around 0.4% for memory CD8. Naive subsets generally had larger estimated clonotype richness than memory subsets did. Pairwise subsampling led to the expectation that sequencing depth would affect the degree of clonotype sharing among donors. Rarefaction of sorted-subset datasets indicated incomplete sequencing despite the large sequencing depth. Because the study included a small number of donors, the genetic and exposure-history diversity represented was limited. Sampling was restricted to blood, and TCR repertoires in tissue are likely to differ from TCR repertoires in blood. Clonotypes shared by all four sorted-subset donors showed higher generation probabilities than non-shared clonotypes.

Healthy HIV-negative adults with no recently reported acute infections or vaccinations were included as donors. Every donor was a Caucasian adult living in Nashville, Tennessee, USA. CD4+ T cells were enriched through magnetic negative selection, after which naive cells were positively selected on CD45RA and the remaining negative fraction served as the memory subset. Blood was collected by leukapheresis, and PBMCs were isolated by Ficoll-Histopaque density gradient centrifugation and then cryopreserved in liquid nitrogen vapor phase. Purity and quantity of every magnetically sorted T cell population were checked by analytical flow cytometry. From each sorted fraction, genomic DNA was isolated and quantified by UV absorbance on a Nanodrop 2000c. Using the deep immunoSEQ assay, TCR CDR3 regions were amplified from genomic DNA by multiplex PCR. Extracted genomic DNA from each cell subset was spread evenly across all wells of several immunoSEQ 96-well plates, with each plate serving as a replicate. For sorted subsets, each replicate PCR was loaded with about 0.2 ug genomic DNA, equivalent to about 30,000 T cell genomes. Purified libraries were quantified with a Qubit 3.0 fluorometer, sized on a Bioanalyzer 2100, and re-quantified with the KAPA Library Quantification kit. Each immunoSEQ 96-well plate was sequenced on its own single-read 150-cycle Illumina NextSeq 550 flow cell. The original methods were these. Because only junctional sequences without quality scores were contained in the immunoSEQ output, filtering matching that applied to full-length reads could not be performed. To assign V/J genes and CDR3, sequences were annotated against IMGT germline references using PyIR, a Python wrapper for IgBLAST v1.9. Reads were removed for weak V/J assignments (E-value above 1e-6), missing CDR3, stop codons, out-of-frame junctions, or ambiguous translated residues. V3J clonotypes were defined as sequences sharing the same inferred V gene, J gene, and CDR3 amino acid sequence. The percentage overlap between two repertoires was calculated by dividing the number of shared unique clonotypes by the size of the smaller repertoire. Richness of each repertoire was evaluated using RTK rarefaction, the Chao1 estimator, and Recon v2.1 estimates of unobserved clonotypes. Generation probabilities were computed with OLGA for all TCRbeta clonotypes obtained by the gDNA method from a handful of donors. TCRdb re-hosts the immuneACCESS table, in-frame sequences only. Its copies lack some clones; in the studies checked, an unresolved V gene accounts for under half of them, and the cause for the rest is not known. The V and J calls and clone size were taken over from that table, and D and trimming were inferred from the DNA. Here the sample has some 2.3 million clones; approximately 95% occur a single time. Together, the top ten hold around 0.4% of the sample.

The V and J genes are TRBV14 and TRBJ2-5; the D segment cannot be called with confidence. This TCR was recovered from a man between 18 and 29 years old in good health. Some clones in this sample may be carry-over from other donors' samples. Sequenced material: naive CD4+ T cells from PBMCs. According to the study, the label for this sample's cell subset or site signals: CD45RA+ positively selected. The CDR3: CASSQAVPAETQYF. The sequenced DNA is TGTGCCAGCAGCCAAGCTGTCCCGGCGGAGACCCAGTACTTC.